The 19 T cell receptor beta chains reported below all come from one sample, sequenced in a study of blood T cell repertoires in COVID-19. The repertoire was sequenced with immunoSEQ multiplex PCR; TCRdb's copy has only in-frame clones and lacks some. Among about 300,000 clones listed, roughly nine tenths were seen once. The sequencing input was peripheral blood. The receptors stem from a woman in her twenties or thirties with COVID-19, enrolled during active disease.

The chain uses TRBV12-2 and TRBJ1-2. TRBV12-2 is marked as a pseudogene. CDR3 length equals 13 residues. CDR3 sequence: CASRLAEREGYTF. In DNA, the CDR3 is TGTGCAAGTCGCTTAGCGGAAAGGGAGGGCTACACCTTC.

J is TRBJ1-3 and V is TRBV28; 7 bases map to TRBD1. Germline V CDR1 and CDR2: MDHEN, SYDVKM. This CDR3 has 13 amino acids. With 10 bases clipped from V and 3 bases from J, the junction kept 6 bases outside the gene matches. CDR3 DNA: TGTGCCACCCAGGGGGTTAATGGAAACACCATATATTTT. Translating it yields CATQGVNGNTIYF.

For the CDR3, the DNA is TGTGCCTGGAGTTCTGGGGGGAGAACTGAAGCTTTCTTT. Protein sequence: CAWSSGGRTEAFF. This sequence joins TRBV30 and TRBJ1-1; TRBD1 is a possible D gene (5 bases). In germline, CDR1 is GTSNPN, CDR2 SVGIG (reference sequence). The CDR3 runs to 13 residues. The ends were cut back, 2 bases at V and 5 bases at J, with 12 bases in the middle.

The CDR3: CASSLGQGYDEQYV. CDR3 bases: TGTGCCAGCAGCTTGGGACAGGGATATGACGAGCAGTACGTC. The chain combines TRBV7-9 with TRBJ2-7; 9 bases map to TRBD1. J gave up 5 bases and V 3 bases, and 5 bases lay outside the gene matches. The CDR3 runs 14 residues. The germline V gene has CDR1 SEHNR and CDR2 FQNEAQ (reference sequence).

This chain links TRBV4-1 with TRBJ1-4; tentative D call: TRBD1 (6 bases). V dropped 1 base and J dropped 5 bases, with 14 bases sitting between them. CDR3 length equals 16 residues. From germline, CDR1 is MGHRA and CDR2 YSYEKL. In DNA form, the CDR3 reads TGCGCCAGCAGCCAAGGCCCCGGACAGAGGAATGAAAAACTGTTTTTT. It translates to CASSQGPGQRNEKLFF.

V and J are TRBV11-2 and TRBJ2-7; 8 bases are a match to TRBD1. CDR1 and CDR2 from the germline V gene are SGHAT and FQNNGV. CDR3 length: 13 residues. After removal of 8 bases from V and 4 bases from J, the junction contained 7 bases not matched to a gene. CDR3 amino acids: CASEAGGGYEQYF. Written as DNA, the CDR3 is TGTGCCAGCGAGGCAGGGGGCGGGTACGAGCAGTACTTC. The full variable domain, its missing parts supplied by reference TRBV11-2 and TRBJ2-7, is EAGVAQSPRYKIIEKRQSVAFWCNPISGHATLYWYQQILGQGPKLLIQFQNNGVVDDSQLPKDRFSAERLKGVDSTLKIQPAKLEDSAVYLCASEAGGGYEQYFGPGTRLTVT.

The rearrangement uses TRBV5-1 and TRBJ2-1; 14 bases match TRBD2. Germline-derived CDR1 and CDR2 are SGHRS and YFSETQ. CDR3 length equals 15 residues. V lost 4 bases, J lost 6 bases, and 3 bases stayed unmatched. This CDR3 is CASSTGLAGVNEQFF. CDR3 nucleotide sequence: TGCGCCAGCAGCACGGGACTAGCGGGGGTCAATGAGCAGTTCTTC.

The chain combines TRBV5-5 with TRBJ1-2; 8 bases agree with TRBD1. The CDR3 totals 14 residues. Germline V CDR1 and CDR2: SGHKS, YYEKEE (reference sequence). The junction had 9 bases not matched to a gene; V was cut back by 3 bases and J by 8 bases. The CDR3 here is CASSSGRGRVGYTF. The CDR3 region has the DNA TGTGCCAGCAGCTCGGGCAGGGGGCGCGTAGGCTACACCTTC.

In DNA, the CDR3 is TGTGCCACCAGCCAACTCAGGAATACGCAGTATTTT. As protein: CATSQLRNTQYF. The rearrangement links TRBV15 to TRBJ2-3; D remains ambiguous. Germline CDR1 and CDR2: LNHNV and YYDKDF (reference sequence). This CDR3 has 12 residues. V was cut by 5 bases and J by 7 bases, with 10 bases left in between.

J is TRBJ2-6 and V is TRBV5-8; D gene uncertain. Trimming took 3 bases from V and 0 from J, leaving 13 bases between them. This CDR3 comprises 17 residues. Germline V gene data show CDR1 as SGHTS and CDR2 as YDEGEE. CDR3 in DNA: TGTGCCAGCAGCTCGGGTCTCCTTAGCTCTGGGGCCAACGTCCTGACTTTC. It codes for CASSSGLLSSGANVLTF.

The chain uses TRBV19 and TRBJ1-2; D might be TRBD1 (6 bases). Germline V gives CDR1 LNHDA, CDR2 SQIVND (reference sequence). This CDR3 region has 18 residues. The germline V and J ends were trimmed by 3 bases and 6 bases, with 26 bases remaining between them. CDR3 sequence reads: CASSISILGTFQGNGYTF. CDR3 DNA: TGTGCCAGTAGTATTTCGATTTTGGGGACCTTCCAGGGGAATGGCTACACCTTC.

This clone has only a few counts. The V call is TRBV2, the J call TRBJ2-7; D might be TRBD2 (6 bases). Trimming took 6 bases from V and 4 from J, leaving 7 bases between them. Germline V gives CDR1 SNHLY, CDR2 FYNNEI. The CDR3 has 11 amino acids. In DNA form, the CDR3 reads TGTGCCAGCAGCGGGAGTTACGAGCAGTACGTC. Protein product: CASSGSYEQYV.

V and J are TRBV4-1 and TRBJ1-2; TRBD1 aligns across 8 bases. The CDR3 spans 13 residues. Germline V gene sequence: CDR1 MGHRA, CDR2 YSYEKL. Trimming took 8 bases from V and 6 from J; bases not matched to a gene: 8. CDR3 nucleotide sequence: TGCGCCAGCTCGTCCGGGACAGGAAATGGCTACACCTTC. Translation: CASSSGTGNGYTF.

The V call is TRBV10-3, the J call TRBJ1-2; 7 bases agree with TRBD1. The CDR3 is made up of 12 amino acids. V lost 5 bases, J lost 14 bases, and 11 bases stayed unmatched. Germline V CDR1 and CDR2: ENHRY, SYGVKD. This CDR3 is CAISRQGSSVTF. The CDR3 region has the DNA TGTGCCATCAGTAGACAGGGCTCTTCGGTTACCTTC.

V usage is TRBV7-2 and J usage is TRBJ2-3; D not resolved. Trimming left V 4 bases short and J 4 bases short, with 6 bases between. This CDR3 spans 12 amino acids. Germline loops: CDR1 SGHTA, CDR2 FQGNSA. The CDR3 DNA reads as TGTGCCAGCAGCTACCAGGCAGATACGCAGTATTTT. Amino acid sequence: CASSYQADTQYF.

In DNA, the CDR3 is TGTGCCAGCAAAGCGGGCAATGAGCAGTTCTTC. It encodes CASKAGNEQFF. The chain is built from TRBV6-5 and TRBJ2-1; D might be TRBD2 (6 bases). Germline assignment: CDR1 MNHEY and CDR2 SVGAGI. The V end lost 7 bases, the J end lost 6 bases, and 7 bases lay between the germline ends. The CDR3 length is 11 residues.

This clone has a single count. The CDR3 sequence: CASSIGLNYGYTF. The CDR3 nucleotides are TGTGCCAGCAGCATCGGACTTAACTATGGCTACACCTTC. This sequence joins TRBV14 and TRBJ1-2; D gene unclear. Germline CDR1 is SGHDN and CDR2 is FVKESK. The CDR3 is 13 amino acids. With 5 bases removed from V and 1 base from J, the gap between germline ends came to 8 bases. Based on the CDR3 plus reference TRBV14 and TRBJ1-2, the full variable domain is EAGVTQFPSHSVIEKGQTVTLRCDPISGHDNLYWYRRVMGKEIKFLLHFVKESKQDESGMPNNRFLAERTGGTYSTLKVQPAELEDSGVYFCASSIGLNYGYTFGSGTRLTVV.

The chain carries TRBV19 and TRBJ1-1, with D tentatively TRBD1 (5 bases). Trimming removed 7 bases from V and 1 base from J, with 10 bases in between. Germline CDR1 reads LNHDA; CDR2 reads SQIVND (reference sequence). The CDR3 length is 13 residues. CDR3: CASTRGRNTEAFF. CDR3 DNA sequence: TGTGCCAGTACTCGGGGGAGGAACACTGAAGCTTTCTTT.

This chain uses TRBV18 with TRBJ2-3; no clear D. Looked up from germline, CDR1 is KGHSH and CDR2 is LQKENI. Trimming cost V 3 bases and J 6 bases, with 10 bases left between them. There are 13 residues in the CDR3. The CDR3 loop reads CASSPNALDTQYF. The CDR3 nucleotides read TGTGCCAGCTCACCTAATGCGCTGGATACGCAGTATTTT.